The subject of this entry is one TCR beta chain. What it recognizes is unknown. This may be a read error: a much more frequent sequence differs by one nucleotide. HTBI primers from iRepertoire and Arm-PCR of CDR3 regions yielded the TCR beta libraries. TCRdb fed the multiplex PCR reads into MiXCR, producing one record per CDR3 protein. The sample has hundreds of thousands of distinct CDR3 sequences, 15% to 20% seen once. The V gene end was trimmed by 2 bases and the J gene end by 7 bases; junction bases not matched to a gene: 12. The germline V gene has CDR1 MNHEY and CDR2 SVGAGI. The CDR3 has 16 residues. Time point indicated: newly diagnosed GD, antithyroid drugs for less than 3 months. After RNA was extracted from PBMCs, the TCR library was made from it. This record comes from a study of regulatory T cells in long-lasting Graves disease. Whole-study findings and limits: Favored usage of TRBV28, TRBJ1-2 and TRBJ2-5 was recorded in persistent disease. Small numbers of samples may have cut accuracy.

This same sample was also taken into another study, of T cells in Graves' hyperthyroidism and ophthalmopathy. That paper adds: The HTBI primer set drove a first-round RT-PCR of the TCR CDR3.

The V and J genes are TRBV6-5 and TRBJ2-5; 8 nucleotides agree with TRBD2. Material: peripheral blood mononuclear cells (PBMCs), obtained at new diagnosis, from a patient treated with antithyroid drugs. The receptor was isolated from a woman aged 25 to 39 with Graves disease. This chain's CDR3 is CASSYGLAEKGGTQYF. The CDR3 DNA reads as TGTGCCAGCAGTTACGGACTAGCCGAAAAAGGGGGGACCCAGTACTTC.